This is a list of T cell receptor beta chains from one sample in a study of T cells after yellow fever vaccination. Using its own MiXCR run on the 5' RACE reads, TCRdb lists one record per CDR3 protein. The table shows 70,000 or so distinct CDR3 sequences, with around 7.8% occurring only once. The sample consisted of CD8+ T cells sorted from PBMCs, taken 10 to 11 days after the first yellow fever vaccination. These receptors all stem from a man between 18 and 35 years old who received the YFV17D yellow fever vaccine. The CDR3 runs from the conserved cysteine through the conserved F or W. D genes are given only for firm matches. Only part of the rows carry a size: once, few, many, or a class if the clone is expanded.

cdr3_nt: TGTGCCAGCAGTTTACGGACAGGGAGCGCAGATACGCAGTATTTT
cdr3_aa: CASSLRTGSADTQYF
clone_size: few
j_call: TRBJ2-3
d_call: TRBD1
v_call: TRBV28

cdr3_nt: TGTGCCAGCAGCTTGACATTAGGGACTGAAGCTTTCTTT
cdr3_aa: CASSLTLGTEAFF
clone_size: .
j_call: TRBJ1-1
d_call: .
v_call: TRBV7-7

cdr3_nt: TGTGCCAGTAGTATTACAGATACGCAGTATTTT
cdr3_aa: CASSITDTQYF
clone_size: .
j_call: TRBJ2-3
d_call: .
v_call: TRBV19

cdr3_nt: TGTGCCAGCAGCTTTGGTCTCAGCGTTGCACAGTATTTT
cdr3_aa: CASSFGLSVAQYF
clone_size: many
j_call: TRBJ2-3
d_call: .
v_call: TRBV7-2

cdr3_nt: TGTGCCAGCACCCGCTGGGGGGGGGCAAGCACCGGGGAGCTGTTTTTT
cdr3_aa: CASTRWGGASTGELFF
clone_size: .
j_call: TRBJ2-2
d_call: .
v_call: TRBV12-3/TRBV12-4

cdr3_nt: TGTGCCAGCAGCTTAGTTATAGCGGGGAGCACAGATACGCAGTATTTT
cdr3_aa: CASSLVIAGSTDTQYF
clone_size: .
j_call: TRBJ2-3
d_call: TRBD2
v_call: TRBV7-9

cdr3_nt: TGCGCCAGCAGCTCCCCACAGGAAAGGGACACCGGGGAGCTGTTTTTT
cdr3_aa: CASSSPQERDTGELFF
clone_size: few
j_call: TRBJ2-2
d_call: .
v_call: TRBV5-1

cdr3_nt: TGTGCCAGCAGCTTAGGCCTAATGAGGAGGGTCGATTTCTTT
cdr3_aa: CASSLGLMRRVDFF
clone_size: medium-sized
j_call: TRBJ1-1
d_call: .
v_call: TRBV13

cdr3_nt: TGCGCCAGCAGCCATACGACAGGGAGGCCCTACGAGCAGTACTTC
cdr3_aa: CASSHTTGRPYEQYF
clone_size: few
j_call: TRBJ2-7
d_call: .
v_call: TRBV4-3

cdr3_nt: TGTGCCAGCAGCTTCCGGGGGAACGTCCTGACTTTC
cdr3_aa: CASSFRGNVLTF
clone_size: many
j_call: TRBJ2-6
d_call: .
v_call: TRBV5-5

cdr3_nt: TGCGCCAGCAGAAGGTTCAGGGGGCCTAATACTGAAGCTTTCTTT
cdr3_aa: CASRRFRGPNTEAFF
clone_size: many
j_call: TRBJ1-1
d_call: TRBD1
v_call: TRBV5-1

cdr3_nt: TGTGCCAGCAGCTCCCCCGCGGGTGTATACGAGCAGTACTTC
cdr3_aa: CASSSPAGVYEQYF
clone_size: few
j_call: TRBJ2-7
d_call: .
v_call: TRBV7-9

cdr3_nt: TGTGCCAGCAGCCAAGAAACCGATGGGTCGGACTATGGCTACACCTTC
cdr3_aa: CASSQETDGSDYGYTF
clone_size: few
j_call: TRBJ1-2
d_call: .
v_call: TRBV3-1

cdr3_nt: TGTGCCAGCAGCTTCGGTAGATCTCAGTTCTTC
cdr3_aa: CASSFGRSQFF
clone_size: many
j_call: TRBJ2-1
d_call: .
v_call: TRBV5-4

cdr3_nt: TGTGCCAGCAGTTTACAGGGAAACTCCTACAATGAGCAGTTCTTC
cdr3_aa: CASSLQGNSYNEQFF
clone_size: many
j_call: TRBJ2-1
d_call: .
v_call: TRBV25-1

cdr3_nt: TGTGCCAGCAGCTTAGGGCAGACAGGTTATGGCTACACCTTC
cdr3_aa: CASSLGQTGYGYTF
clone_size: many
j_call: TRBJ1-2
d_call: .
v_call: TRBV13

cdr3_nt: TGTGCCAGCAGTGAAAGGGGAGCCTCCTACGAGCAGTACTTC
cdr3_aa: CASSERGASYEQYF
clone_size: .
j_call: TRBJ2-7
d_call: .
v_call: TRBV6-1

cdr3_nt: TGTGCCAGCAGTTTGGGTTTCTCTGGAAACACCATATATTTT
cdr3_aa: CASSLGFSGNTIYF
clone_size: .
j_call: TRBJ1-3
d_call: .
v_call: TRBV27

cdr3_nt: TGTGCCAGTTATACGGGGGCGTATGCTTTCTTT
cdr3_aa: CASYTGAYAFF
clone_size: many
j_call: TRBJ1-1
d_call: .
v_call: TRBV19

cdr3_nt: TGTGCCAGCAGTTACTCATCGACCCTGACAGGGGCGAACACTGAAGCTTTCTTT
cdr3_aa: CASSYSSTLTGANTEAFF
clone_size: few
j_call: TRBJ1-1
d_call: TRBD1
v_call: TRBV6-2/TRBV6-3

cdr3_nt: TGTGCCAGCAACGACCCCCCGCCGGACAGACCCCGAACAGATACGCAGTATTTT
cdr3_aa: CASNDPPPDRPRTDTQYF
clone_size: few
j_call: TRBJ2-3
d_call: .
v_call: TRBV11-1

cdr3_nt: TGTGCCAGCCGCTCAGGACGGGTCGCTGGGGCCAACGTCCTGACTTTC
cdr3_aa: CASRSGRVAGANVLTF
clone_size: few
j_call: TRBJ2-6
d_call: .
v_call: TRBV5-8